What follows describes a single T cell receptor (beta chain). For the second PCR, which ran for roughly 6 to 12 cycles, a sample-barcoded 5' primer and a J-beta primer mix were used. TCRdb fed the 5' RACE reads into MiXCR, producing one record per CDR3 protein. In the table there are around 820,000 distinct CDR3 sequences, roughly 25% of which are singletons. CDR1 is SEHNR and CDR2 is FQNEAQ in the germline V gene (reference sequence). V dropped 8 bases and J dropped 0 bases, with 12 bases sitting between them. The CDR3 is 14 residues long. The sample is drawn from a study of blood T cells in healthy people across ages. These data are also associated with another study on T cells of mothers and their children.

Input material: blood. V usage is TRBV7-9 and J usage is TRBJ2-3; D is unresolved. This clonotype originated in a boy younger than 18 in good health. CDR3 residues: CASSSWASTDTQYF. The CDR3 DNA sequence: TGTGCCAGCTCGAGCTGGGCAAGCACAGATACGCAGTATTTT.